Following are 23 T cell receptor beta chains from one sample sequenced in a study of blood T cell repertoires in COVID-19 (dated by TCRdb to about 2020). The library came from the immunoSEQ multiplex PCR assay. In TCRdb, the immuneACCESS table is reduced to in-frame sequences with V and J assigned. These tables do not hold every clone; where another copy was compared, an unresolved V gene accounts for under half, and the others remain unexplained. Here the sample has about 15,000 clones; 84% occur a single time. Just over 9% of the sample comes from the top ten. The sample consisted of peripheral blood. These receptors were taken from a human donor in a cohort sampled during active COVID-19.

The CDR3 DNA is TGTGCCAGCGCAGGACGGGGACAAGCCTACGAGCAGTACTTC. Its translation is CASAGRGQAYEQYF. The chain employs TRBV6-5 and TRBJ2-7, with D possibly being TRBD1 (6 bases). V lost 8 bases and J lost 2, with 16 bases in between. The CDR3 loop spans 14 amino acids. Germline CDR1 is MNHEY and CDR2 is SVGAGI.

This sequence joins TRBV6-5 and TRBJ2-5; 8 bases line up with TRBD2. The V gene's germline CDR1 is MNHEY and CDR2 SVGAGI. The length of the CDR3 is 15 residues. With V trimmed by 5 bases and J by 1 base, 6 bases remained unmatched. CDR3 region: CASSRSGEAQETQYF. The CDR3 nucleotides read TGTGCCAGCAGTCGTAGCGGGGAGGCCCAAGAGACCCAGTACTTC.

The gene calls are TRBV19 and TRBJ1-2; TRBD1 matches 7 bases. V trimming: 9 bases; J trimming: 5 bases; junction bases outside the gene matches: 12. Germline CDR1 is LNHDA and CDR2 is SQIVND (reference sequence). This CDR3 is 14 amino acids long. The CDR3 loop reads CASEGQSIGYGYTF. As DNA, the CDR3 is TGTGCCAGCGAGGGACAGTCTATCGGGTATGGCTACACCTTC.

The chain uses TRBV6-2 or TRBV6-3 and TRBJ2-3, with 8 bases identical to TRBD1. With 2 bases clipped from V and 1 base from J, the junction kept 8 bases outside the gene matches. The length of the CDR3 is 17 residues. Germline values: CDR1 MNHEY, CDR2 SVGEGT. The CDR3 sequence: CASSYLRTGTGTDTQYF. In DNA, the CDR3 is TGTGCCAGCAGTTACCTGAGGACAGGGACTGGCACAGATACGCAGTATTTT.

This clone was recorded a few times. As DNA, the CDR3 is TGTGCCAGCAGCTTCGACAGGGTGGCGGACGAGCAGTACTTC. As protein: CASSFDRVADEQYF. V is TRBV5-4 and J is TRBJ2-7, with 7 positions matching TRBD1. V lost 2 bases, J lost 5 bases, and 7 bases stayed unmatched. This CDR3 is 14 amino acids long. In germline, CDR1 is SGHNT, CDR2 YYREEE (reference sequence).

The rearrangement uses TRBV2 and TRBJ1-3; D is perhaps TRBD1 (5 bases). The germline V gene encodes CDR1 SNHLY and CDR2 FYNNEI. The CDR3 has 15 amino acids. The V and J ends lost 0 bases and 3 bases respectively, with 9 bases between them. DNA of the CDR3: TGTGCCAGCAGTGAAGCGGGGCCAGGTGGAAACACCATATATTTT. Its protein product is CASSEAGPGGNTIYF.

V usage is TRBV6-2 or TRBV6-3 and J usage is TRBJ1-2, with 7 bases matching TRBD1. The CDR3 is 15 residues long. After removal of 2 bases from V and 2 bases from J, the junction contained 5 bases not matched to a gene. Germline loops: CDR1 MNHEY, CDR2 SVGEGT. The CDR3 is CASSYPGTVNYGYTF. In DNA, the CDR3 is TGTGCCAGCAGTTACCCAGGGACAGTCAACTATGGCTACACCTTC.

V gene TRBV6-6 combines with J gene TRBJ2-7; tentative D call: TRBD1 (6 bases). Germline V gene data show CDR1 as MNHNY and CDR2 as SVGAGI (reference sequence). This CDR3 region has 14 residues. Trimming took off 6 bases at V and 2 bases at J, with 14 bases between the two ends. The CDR3 here is CASSSGTPTYEQYF. As DNA, the CDR3 is TGTGCCAGCAGCTCCGGGACACCAACCTACGAGCAGTACTTC.

The chain employs TRBV15 and TRBJ1-3; the D gene is possibly TRBD1 (5 bases). Looked up from germline, CDR1 is LNHNV and CDR2 is YYDKDF (reference sequence). CDR3 length equals 14 residues. V was trimmed by 3 bases and J by 10 bases, leaving 16 bases between them. CDR3 DNA sequence: TGTGCCACCAGCAGCGGTCGGGGGGTGGGGACCATATATTTT. Amino acids: CATSSGRGVGTIYF. Using reference TRBV15 and TRBJ1-3 for the parts outside the CDR3, the full variable domain is DAMVIQNPRYQVTQFGKPVTLSCSQTLNHNVMYWYQQKSSQAPKLLFHYYDKDFNNEADTPDNFQSRRPNTSFCFLDIRSPGLGDTAMYLCATSSGRGVGTIYFGEGSWLTVV.

This clone has only a few counts. The chain recombines TRBV20-1 with TRBJ2-7; no reliable D call. Germline loops: CDR1 DFQATT, CDR2 SNEGSKA (reference sequence). Trimming left V 3 bases short and J 2 bases short, with 14 bases between. The CDR3 totals 14 residues. The CDR3 here is CSASFSPLTYEQYF. CDR3 nucleotides: TGCAGTGCTAGTTTTTCACCTCTAACCTACGAGCAGTACTTC.

The chain combines TRBV6-7 with TRBJ1-5, with TRBD1 matching 9 bases. TRBV6-7 is recorded as an ORF, its role being uncertain. The CDR3 consists of 17 residues. V was clipped by 2 bases and J by 4 bases; unmatched bases: 9. CDR3 bases: TGTGCCAGCAGTTACCTTTCCGGGACAGGGTTGAATCAGCCCCAGCATTTT. Protein product: CASSYLSGTGLNQPQHF.

J is TRBJ1-5 and V is TRBV18, with D maybe TRBD1 (6 bases). V lost 3 bases to trimming and J lost 2 bases, with 20 bases between them. The length of the CDR3 is 18 residues. Germline CDR1 is KGHSH and CDR2 is LQKENI. CDR3 DNA sequence: TGTGCCAGCTCACCTATGGACCGGGGGGCTTTTGGCAATCAGCCCCAGCATTTT. It codes for CASSPMDRGAFGNQPQHF.

This clone has only a few counts. The chain carries TRBV3-1 (or the pseudogene TRBV3-2) and TRBJ1-1; D is uncertain. CDR3 length: 13 residues. V was pared by 0 bases and J by 7 bases, with 9 bases between. CDR1 is LGHDT and CDR2 is YNNKEL in the germline V gene (reference sequence). This CDR3 reads CASSQERLGEAFF. The DNA of the CDR3 is TGTGCCAGCAGCCAAGAGCGGCTGGGTGAAGCTTTCTTT.

V is TRBV11-1 and J is TRBJ2-1, with a weak D call TRBD1 (6 bases). The CDR3 spans 15 residues. Trimming stripped 1 base from V and 5 bases from J, with 12 bases between. The germline V gene encodes CDR1 SGHAT and CDR2 FQDESV (reference sequence). In nucleotides, the CDR3 is TGTGCCAGCAGCTTAGGTGACAGGAGGCACAATGAGCAGTTCTTC. It encodes CASSLGDRRHNEQFF.

V and J are TRBV28 and TRBJ2-7; 8 bases match TRBD2. Trimming removed 3 bases from V and 5 bases from J; junction bases left unmatched: 6. Germline V gives CDR1 MDHEN, CDR2 SYDVKM. The CDR3 has 14 residues. The CDR3 DNA is TGTGCCAGCAGTTTGAGCGGGAGTCCCAACGAGCAGTACTTC. Translated, it gives CASSLSGSPNEQYF.

The V gene is TRBV19, the J gene TRBJ1-4; D is ambiguous. The CDR3 totals 14 residues. Trimming pared 7 bases from V and 0 bases from J, leaving 9 bases between. Germline assignment: CDR1 LNHDA and CDR2 SQIVND (reference sequence). CDR3 residues: CASNPRATNEKLFF. CDR3 nucleotides: TGTGCCAGTAACCCACGAGCAACTAATGAAAAACTGTTTTTT.

The chain uses TRBV27 and TRBJ2-1; D perhaps matches TRBD2 (6 bases). V was clipped by 2 bases and J by 5 bases, with 22 bases between them. The CDR3 length is 18 residues. Per germline, CDR1 MNHEY and CDR2 SMNVEV (reference sequence). The CDR3 loop is CASSLIPTVGGGNNEQFF. DNA of the CDR3: TGTGCCAGCAGTTTAATACCCACCGTCGGGGGTGGAAACAATGAGCAGTTCTTC.

The CDR3 spells CASSQDAGDRVYEQYF. CDR3 nucleotide sequence: TGCGCCAGCAGCCAAGATGCAGGGGACAGGGTCTACGAGCAGTACTTC. The gene calls are TRBV4-1 and TRBJ2-7, with 9 bases fitting TRBD1. This CDR3 region has 16 residues. Germline CDR1 and CDR2: MGHRA and YSYEKL. The junction had 6 bases not matched to a gene; V was cut back by 0 bases and J by 3 bases.

The V and J genes are TRBV19 and TRBJ2-1; tentatively, D is TRBD1 (5 bases). V was shortened by 1 base and J by 8 bases, with 9 bases between the two germline ends. The CDR3 covers 13 residues. CDR1 is LNHDA, CDR2 SQIVND, per germline (reference sequence). CDR3 sequence reads: CASSIAGMDEQFF. CDR3 nucleotides: TGTGCCAGTAGTATAGCAGGGATGGATGAGCAGTTCTTC.

The chain recombines TRBV5-1 with TRBJ2-7, with D perhaps matching TRBD2 (5 bases). Trimming left V 2 bases short and J 5 bases short, with 17 bases between. Germline lookup yields CDR1 SGHRS and CDR2 YFSETQ. The CDR3 consists of 15 residues. CDR3 sequence reads: CASSFENRGFDEQYF. The DNA of the CDR3 is TGCGCCAGCAGCTTCGAGAACCGGGGTTTCGACGAGCAGTACTTC.

J is TRBJ2-3 and V is TRBV7-2; 9 nucleotides align to TRBD1. V gave up 5 bases and J gave up 0 bases; unmatched junction bases: 6. CDR1 and CDR2 from the germline V gene are SGHTA and FQGNSA. CDR3 size: 16 residues. The CDR3 protein is CASSPRGTGSTDTQYF. Here the CDR3 DNA reads TGTGCCAGCAGCCCGCGAGGGACAGGGAGCACAGATACGCAGTATTTT.

The genes are TRBV7-9 and TRBJ1-5, with D possibly being TRBD1 (5 bases). This CDR3 is 15 amino acids long. V was trimmed by 3 bases and J by 0 bases, leaving 9 bases between them. CDR1 and CDR2 (germline): SEHNR, FQNEAQ (reference sequence). CDR3 bases: TGTGCCAGCAGCTTGGGGACTTATAGCAATCAGCCCCAGCATTTT. This gives the protein CASSLGTYSNQPQHF.

This clone was observed once. It may be a read error: a sequence one base away is much more abundant. Other DNA sequences of this sample code for an identical CDR3. The rearrangement links TRBV7-3 to TRBJ2-7; 9 bases map to TRBD1. The CDR3 is made up of 14 amino acids. J gave up 5 bases and V 5 bases, and 7 bases lay outside the gene matches. Germline-derived CDR1 and CDR2 are SGHTA and FQGTGA. The CDR3 sequence: CASSPGTGSHEQYF. The CDR3 DNA follows: TGTGCCAGCAGCCCCGGGACAGGGTCGCACGAGCAGTACTTC.